This T cell receptor beta chain was sequenced during a study of T cell clonality in common variable immunodeficiency. Findings of the study overall: Fewer deletions and N-nucleotide insertions were reportedly seen in common variable immunodeficiency TCR beta sequences. Fewer TCRbeta clones were shared among CVID subjects than controls.

This clone appeared a few times. Antigen: not known. Method: immunoSEQ multiplex PCR; TCRdb's copy keeps in-frame clones and lacks some. The sample gives about 30,000 clones, none seen only once, and the top ten clones hold roughly 5.4%. Sequences were obtained from peripheral blood mononuclear cells. The receptor was isolated from a human donor with common variable immunodeficiency.

CDR3 region: CASSPRQGQSSYEQYF. CDR3 bases read: TGCGCCAGCAGCCCCCGGCAGGGGCAAAGCTCCTACGAG. The J gene is TRBJ2-7, the V gene TRBV5-1; TRBD1 might be the D (6 bases). The CDR3 extends 3 residues past the end of the read, so its final part is completed from the germline J gene. Germline V gives CDR1 SGHRS, CDR2 YFSETQ. CDR3 size: 16 residues. Trimming removed 4 bases from V and 0 bases from J, with 17 bases in between. Full variable domain (missing parts from reference TRBV5-1 and TRBJ2-7): KAGVTQTPRYLIKTRGQQVTLSCSPISGHRSVSWYQQTPGQGLQFLFEYFSETQRNKGNFPGRFSGRQFSNSRSEMNVSTLELGDSALYLCASSPRQGQSSYEQYFGPGTRLTVT.